The rows below give T cell receptor beta chains drawn from one sample of a study of PD-1 blockade in classical Hodgkin lymphoma. Assay used: immunoSEQ multiplex PCR; TCRdb lists only in-frame clones, some missing. The data show about 100,000 clones, approximately 90% seen once. The specimen was peripheral blood mononuclear cells (PBMCs), collected before the second cycle of nivolumab. These receptors all come from a human donor with classical Hodgkin lymphoma. The CDR3 runs from the conserved cysteine through the conserved F or W. A D gene is named only where the DNA matches it firmly. Clone size is shown for a subset of rows, as once, few, many or a class of expanded clone.

v_gene	abundance	d_gene	j_gene	CDR3aa	CDR3nt
TRBV9	-	TRBD1	TRBJ1-5	CASSETGSNQPQHF	TGTGCCAGCAGCGAGACAGGGAGCAATCAGCCCCAGCATTTT
TRBV7-8	-	-	TRBJ2-6	CASSLRGTGANVLTF	TGTGCCAGCAGCTTAAGAGGGACAGGGGCCAACGTCCTGACTTTC
TRBV15	-	TRBD1	TRBJ1-2	CATSVTGLNSYTF	TGTGCCACCAGTGTGACAGGGTTAAATAGCTACACCTTC
TRBV21-1	-	-	TRBJ2-6	CASSQSIRSGANVLTF	TGTGCCAGCAGTCAAAGCATACGCTCTGGGGCCAACGTCCTGACTTTC
TRBV15	-	-	TRBJ1-3	CATRPGHTSGNTIYF	TGTGCCACCCGCCCGGGACATACCTCTGGAAACACCATATATTTT
TRBV6-4	-	TRBD1	TRBJ2-3	CASSLTGGNTDTQYF	TGTGCCAGCAGTCTGACAGGGGGGAACACAGATACGCAGTATTTT
TRBV11-2	-	-	TRBJ2-2	CASTDKTNTGELFF	TGTGCCAGCACTGACAAAACCAACACCGGGGAGCTGTTTTTT
TRBV4-3	-	TRBD2	TRBJ2-7	CASSQLGRGGTYEQYF	TGCGCCAGCAGCCAACTCGGGCGGGGGGGAACCTACGAGCAGTACTTC
TRBV5-1	-	-	TRBJ1-4	CASSLTGLDEKLFF	TGCGCCAGCAGCTTGACAGGGCTTGATGAAAAACTGTTTTTT
TRBV30	once	-	TRBJ1-2	CAWSGTLYVYGYTF	TGTGCCTGGAGTGGGACGTTATACGTCTATGGCTACACCTTC
TRBV27	-	-	TRBJ2-7	CASSYLDSPYEQYF	TGTGCCAGCAGTTACTTGGACAGTCCCTACGAGCAGTACTTC
TRBV11-1	-	-	TRBJ2-2	CASSLGSLRGTGELFF	TGTGCCAGCAGCTTAGGCTCCCTCCGGGGAACCGGGGAGCTGTTTTTT
TRBV25-1	-	-	TRBJ2-2	CASSAFLLERELFF	TGTGCCAGCAGTGCGTTCCTGCTTGAACGGGAGCTGTTTTTT
TRBV6-1	-	TRBD2	TRBJ2-1	CASSEDSGGHNEQFF	TGTGCCAGCAGTGAAGATAGCGGGGGGCACAATGAGCAGTTCTTC
TRBV6-5	once	-	TRBJ2-2	CASSYLGGAVTGELFF	TGTGCCAGCAGTTACCTTGGGGGGGCAGTCACCGGGGAGCTGTTTTTT
TRBV6-6	few	-	TRBJ2-7	CASSPTGTWNEQYF	TGTGCCAGCAGTCCCACCGGGACATGGAACGAGCAGTACTTC
TRBV5-1	once	TRBD2	TRBJ2-5	CASSLRVLGTSGQETQYF	TGCGCCAGCAGCTTGCGTGTTTTGGGGACTAGCGGACAAGAGACCCAGTACTTC
TRBV19	-	-	TRBJ2-3	CASSMWDTQYF	TGTGCCAGTAGTATGTGGGATACGCAGTATTTT
TRBV2	-	-	TRBJ1-5	CASSWGRFSNQPQHF	TGTGCCAGCAGTTGGGGACGGTTTAGCAATCAGCCCCAGCATTTT
TRBV7-2	once	TRBD1	TRBJ2-3	CASSLEQGWTADTQYF	TGTGCCAGCAGCTTAGAACAGGGGTGGACGGCAGATACGCAGTATTTT
TRBV27	-	-	TRBJ2-5	CASSFRAQETQYF	TGTGCCAGCAGTTTTAGGGCCCAAGAGACCCAGTACTTC
TRBV28	few	-	TRBJ1-6	CASSPWGESSPLHF	TGTGCCAGCAGTCCTTGGGGGGAAAGTTCACCCCTCCACTTT
TRBV25-1	-	-	TRBJ1-1	CASSESPADMNTEAFF	TGTGCCAGCAGTGAGTCCCCAGCAGACATGAACACTGAAGCTTTCTTT
TRBV7-9	-	TRBD1	TRBJ1-5	CASSLAGQSSNQPQHF	TGTGCCAGCAGCTTAGCGGGACAGAGTAGCAATCAGCCCCAGCATTTT
TRBV19	-	-	TRBJ1-1	CASSMGFSEAFF	TGTGCCAGTAGTATGGGATTCTCTGAAGCTTTCTTT
TRBV7-6	-	-	TRBJ2-3	CASTARDGTDTQYF	TGTGCCAGCACAGCAAGGGACGGCACAGATACGCAGTATTTT
TRBV18	-	-	TRBJ2-7	CASSLLQGPGRNEQYF	TGTGCCAGCTCCCTTTTACAGGGTCCGGGCCGCAACGAGCAGTACTTC
TRBV4-3	-	TRBD1	TRBJ2-2	CASTSWGQGFGGELFF	TGCGCCAGCACCTCTTGGGGACAGGGGTTTGGCGGGGAGCTGTTTTTT
TRBV5-6	-	-	TRBJ2-7	CASEGTQRGEQYF	TGTGCCAGCGAAGGGACCCAACGGGGCGAGCAGTACTTC
TRBV5-1	-	-	TRBJ1-1	CASGYGGQNTEAFF	TGCGCCAGCGGATACGGTGGGCAGAACACTGAAGCTTTCTTT
TRBV11-3	-	-	TRBJ2-6	CASSLGVGISGANVLTF	TGTGCCAGCAGCTTAGGGGTAGGGATCTCTGGGGCCAACGTCCTGACTTTC
TRBV30	-	-	TRBJ1-3	CAWSVSSGNTIYF	TGTGCCTGGAGTGTCTCATCTGGAAACACCATATATTTT
TRBV6-6	once	TRBD1	TRBJ1-2	CASSYWLGQNYGYTF	TGTGCCAGCAGTTACTGGCTGGGACAGAACTATGGCTACACCTTC
TRBV6-6	-	-	TRBJ1-1	CASSGGTEAFF	TGTGCCAGCAGCGGCGGGACTGAAGCTTTCTTT
TRBV19	-	TRBD1	TRBJ2-3	CASSPRLGQGITDTQYF	TGTGCCAGTAGCCCCAGGCTAGGACAGGGGATCACAGATACGCAGTATTTT
TRBV6-1	-	TRBD2	TRBJ2-7	CASRTSGDYEQYF	TGTGCCAGCAGAACTAGCGGGGACTACGAGCAGTACTTC